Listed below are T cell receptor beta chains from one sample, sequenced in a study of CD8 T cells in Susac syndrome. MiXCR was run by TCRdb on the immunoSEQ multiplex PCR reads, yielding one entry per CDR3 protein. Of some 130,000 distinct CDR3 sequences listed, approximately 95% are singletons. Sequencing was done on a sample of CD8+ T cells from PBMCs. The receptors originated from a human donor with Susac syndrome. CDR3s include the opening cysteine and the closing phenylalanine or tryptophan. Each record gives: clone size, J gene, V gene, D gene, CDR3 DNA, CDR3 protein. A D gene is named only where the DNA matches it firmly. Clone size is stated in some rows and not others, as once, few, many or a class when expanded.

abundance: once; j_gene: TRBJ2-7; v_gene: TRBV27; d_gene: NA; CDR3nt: TGTGCCAGCAGTTTAGGGTTGGAGCAGTACTTC; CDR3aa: CASSLGLEQYF
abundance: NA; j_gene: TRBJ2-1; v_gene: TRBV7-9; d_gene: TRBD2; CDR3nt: TGTGCCAGCAGCTTTGGGGGTGGGACTAGCGGGAGCCCCAATGAGCAGTTCTTC; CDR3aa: CASSFGGGTSGSPNEQFF
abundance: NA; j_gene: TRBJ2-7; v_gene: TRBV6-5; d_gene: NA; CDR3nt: TGTGCCAGCAGTTACTCCCCAAAGGGAGAGCAGTACTTC; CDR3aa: CASSYSPKGEQYF
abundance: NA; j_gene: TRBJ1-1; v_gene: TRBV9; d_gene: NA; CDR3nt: TGTGCCAGCAGCCCTAAGGGGGGGTTAGGCACTGAAGCTTTCTTT; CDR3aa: CASSPKGGLGTEAFF
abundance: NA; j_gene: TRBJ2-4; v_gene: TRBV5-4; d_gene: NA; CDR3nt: TGTGCCAGCAGCCCCCAAGGGGACATTCAGTACTTC; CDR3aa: CASSPQGDIQYF
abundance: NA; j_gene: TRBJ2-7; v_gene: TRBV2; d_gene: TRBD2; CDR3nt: TGTGCCAGTTACCTAGCGGGACCTGCCTACGAGCAGTACTTC; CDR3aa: CASYLAGPAYEQYF
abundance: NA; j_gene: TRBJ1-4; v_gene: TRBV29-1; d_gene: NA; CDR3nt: TGCAGCGTTGTTGGAGGTTATGGTGAAAAACTGTTTTTT; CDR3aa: CSVVGGYGEKLFF
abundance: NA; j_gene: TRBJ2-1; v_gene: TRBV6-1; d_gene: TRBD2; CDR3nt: TGTGCCAGCAACCCAGCGGGGGAGGGCCAGGGAAATGAGCAGTTCTTC; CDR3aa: CASNPAGEGQGNEQFF
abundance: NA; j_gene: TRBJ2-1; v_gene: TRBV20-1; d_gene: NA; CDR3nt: TGCAGTGCTAGTGTAGAGACCTACAATGAGCAGTTCTTC; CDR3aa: CSASVETYNEQFF
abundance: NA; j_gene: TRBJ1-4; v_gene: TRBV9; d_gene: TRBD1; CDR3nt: TGTGCCAGCAGCGTAGAATCTCGACAGGGAGAAGAAAAACTGTTTTTT; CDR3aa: CASSVESRQGEEKLFF
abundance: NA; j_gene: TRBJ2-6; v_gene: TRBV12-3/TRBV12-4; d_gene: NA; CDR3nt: TGTGCCAGCAAACCTGGGGCCAACGTCCTGACTTTC; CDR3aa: CASKPGANVLTF
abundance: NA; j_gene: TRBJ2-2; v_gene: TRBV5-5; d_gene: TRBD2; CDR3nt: TGTGCCAGCAGCGTCGTCCCGGGGGGTGCCGGGGAGCTGTTTTTT; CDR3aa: CASSVVPGGAGELFF
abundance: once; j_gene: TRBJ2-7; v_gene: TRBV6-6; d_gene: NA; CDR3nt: TGTGCCAGCGCCCCTGCCGCCGCTGGGGAGCAGTACTTC; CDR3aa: CASAPAAAGEQYF
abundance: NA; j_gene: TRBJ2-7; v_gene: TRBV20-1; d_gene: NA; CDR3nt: TGCAGTGCTAGAGATCCCGCCCGTGGGATCGAGCAGTACTTC; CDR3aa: CSARDPARGIEQYF
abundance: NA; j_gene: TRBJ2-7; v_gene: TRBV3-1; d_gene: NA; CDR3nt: TGTGCCAGCAGCCAAGGCGTAGGTGGTTACGAGCAGTACTTC; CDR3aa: CASSQGVGGYEQYF
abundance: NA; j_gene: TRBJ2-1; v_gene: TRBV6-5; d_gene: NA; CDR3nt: TGTGCCAGCAGTTACTCCGATCCGGGGAATGAGCAGTTCTTC; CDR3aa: CASSYSDPGNEQFF
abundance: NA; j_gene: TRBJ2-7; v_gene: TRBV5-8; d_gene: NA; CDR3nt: TGTGCCAGCATCCTTATAGGTTCCTACGAGCAGTACTTC; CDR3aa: CASILIGSYEQYF
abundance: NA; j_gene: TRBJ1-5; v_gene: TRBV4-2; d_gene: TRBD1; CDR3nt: TGTGCCAGCAGCCAAGAAGGGGCCGGGACAGGCATCAATCAGCCCCAGCATTTT; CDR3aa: CASSQEGAGTGINQPQHF
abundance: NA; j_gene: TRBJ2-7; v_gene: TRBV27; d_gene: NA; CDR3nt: TGTGCCAGCAGTACAAGACAGGCGGACGAGCAGTACTTC; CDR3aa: CASSTRQADEQYF
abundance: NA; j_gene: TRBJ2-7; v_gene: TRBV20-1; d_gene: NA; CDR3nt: TGCAGTGCCGGACCGGACAACTCCTACGAGCAGTACTTC; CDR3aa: CSAGPDNSYEQYF
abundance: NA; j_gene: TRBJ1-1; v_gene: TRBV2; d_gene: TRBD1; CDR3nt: TGTGCCAGTCCCCCCCGGGACAGGAACACTGAAGCTTTCTTT; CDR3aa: CASPPRDRNTEAFF
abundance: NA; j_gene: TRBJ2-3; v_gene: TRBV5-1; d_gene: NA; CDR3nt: TGCGCCAGCAGCCTTACGTCAGGGGTCCGGGGAGATACGCAGTATTTT; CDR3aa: CASSLTSGVRGDTQYF
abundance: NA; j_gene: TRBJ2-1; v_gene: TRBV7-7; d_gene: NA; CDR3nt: TGTGCTAGCAGCGCGGACCGGGGCAACAATGAGCAGTTCTTC; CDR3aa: CASSADRGNNEQFF
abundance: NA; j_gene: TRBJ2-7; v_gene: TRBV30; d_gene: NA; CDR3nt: TGTGCCTGGAGTGAGACAGGCGGGGACTACGAGCAGTACTTC; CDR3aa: CAWSETGGDYEQYF
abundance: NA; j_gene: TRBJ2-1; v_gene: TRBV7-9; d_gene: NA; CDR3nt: TGTGCCAGCAGCTACACTCCTGAGCAGTTCTTC; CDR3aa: CASSYTPEQFF
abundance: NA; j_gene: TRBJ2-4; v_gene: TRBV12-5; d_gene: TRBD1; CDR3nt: TGTGCTAGTGGTTTGGACGGACAGGGACTAGCCAAAAACATTCAGTACTTC; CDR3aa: CASGLDGQGLAKNIQYF
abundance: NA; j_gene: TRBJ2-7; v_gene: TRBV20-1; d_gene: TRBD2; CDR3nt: TGCAGTGCCCCGGGACTAAATACCTACGAGCAGTACTTC; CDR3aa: CSAPGLNTYEQYF
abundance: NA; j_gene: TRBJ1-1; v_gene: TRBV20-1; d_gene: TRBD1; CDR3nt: TGCAGTGCTGGTGACAGGGCAAACACTGAAGCTTTCTTT; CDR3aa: CSAGDRANTEAFF
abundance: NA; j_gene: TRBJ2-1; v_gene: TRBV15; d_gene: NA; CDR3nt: TGTGCCACCAGCAGAGATCGAGGGTTTGCAAATGAGCAGTTCTTC; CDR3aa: CATSRDRGFANEQFF
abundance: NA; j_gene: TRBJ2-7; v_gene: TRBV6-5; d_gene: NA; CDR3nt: TGTGCCAGCACCCCGGCTCTGGGGCTCTACGAGCAGTACTTC; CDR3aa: CASTPALGLYEQYF
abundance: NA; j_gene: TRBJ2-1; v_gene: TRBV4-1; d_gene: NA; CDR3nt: TGCGCCAGCAGGATGGGTAACAATGAGCAGTTCTTC; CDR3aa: CASRMGNNEQFF
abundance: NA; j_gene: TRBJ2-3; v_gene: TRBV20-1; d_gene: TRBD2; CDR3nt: TGCAGTGCTACACCGGGACTAGCGCCAGATACGCAGTATTTT; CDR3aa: CSATPGLAPDTQYF
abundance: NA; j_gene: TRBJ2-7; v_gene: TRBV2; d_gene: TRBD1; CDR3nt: TGTGCCAGCCTTGGGCAGGGGGCTGTAAACGAGCAGTACTTC; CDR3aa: CASLGQGAVNEQYF
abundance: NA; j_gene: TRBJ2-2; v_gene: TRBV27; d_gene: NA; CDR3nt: TGTGCCACGGGACAGAACACCGGGGAGCTGTTTTTT; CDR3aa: CATGQNTGELFF
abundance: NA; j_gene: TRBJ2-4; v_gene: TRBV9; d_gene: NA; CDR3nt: TGTGCCAGCAGCGTAGGAGGGGGGCGCGATAGCATTCAGTACTTC; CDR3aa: CASSVGGGRDSIQYF
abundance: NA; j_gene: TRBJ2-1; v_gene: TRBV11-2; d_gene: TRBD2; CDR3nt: TGTGCCAGCAGCTTACCCGCCGGGACTAGCGGGAAGAATGAGCAGTTCTTC; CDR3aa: CASSLPAGTSGKNEQFF
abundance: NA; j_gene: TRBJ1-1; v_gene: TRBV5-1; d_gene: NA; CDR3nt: TGCGCCAGCAGCTCGCTCCCTGCTGGGCGTGTTGGGATTAGCACTGAAGCTTTCTTT; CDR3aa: CASSSLPAGRVGISTEAFF
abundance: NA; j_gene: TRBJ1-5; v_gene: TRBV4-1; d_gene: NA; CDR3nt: TGCGCCAGCAGCTTCAGGTGGCGTAATCAGCCCCAGCATTTT; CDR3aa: CASSFRWRNQPQHF
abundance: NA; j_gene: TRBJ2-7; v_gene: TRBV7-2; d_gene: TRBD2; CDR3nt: TGTGCCAGCAGTCGACTAGCCGCAAACTACGAGCAGTACTTC; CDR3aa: CASSRLAANYEQYF
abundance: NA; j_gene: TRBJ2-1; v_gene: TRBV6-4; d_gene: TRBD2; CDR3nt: TGTGCCAGCAGTAGACTAGCGGCTAACAATGAGCAGTTCTTC; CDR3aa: CASSRLAANNEQFF
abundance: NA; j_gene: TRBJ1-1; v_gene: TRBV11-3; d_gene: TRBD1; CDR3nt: TGTGCCAGCAGCCCGTGGGGACAGGGTACCACTGAAGCTTTCTTT; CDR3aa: CASSPWGQGTTEAFF
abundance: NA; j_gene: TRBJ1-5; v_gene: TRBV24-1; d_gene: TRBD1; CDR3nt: TGTGCCACCCGGGGACAGGGGAAGGGGCCCCAGCATTTT; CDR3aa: CATRGQGKGPQHF
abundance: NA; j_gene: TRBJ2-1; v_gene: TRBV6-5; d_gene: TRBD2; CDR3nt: TGTGCCAGCAGTTCCGGGACTAGCTCCTACAATGAGCAGTTCTTC; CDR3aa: CASSSGTSSYNEQFF
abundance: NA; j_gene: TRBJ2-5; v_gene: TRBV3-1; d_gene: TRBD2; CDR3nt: TGTGCCAGCAGCCAAGGTGCCAGCGGGACGAGGGAGACCCAGTACTTC; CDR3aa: CASSQGASGTRETQYF
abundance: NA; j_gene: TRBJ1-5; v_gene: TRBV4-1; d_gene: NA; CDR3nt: TGCGCCAGCAGCCAGGGGGCTCAGCCCCAGCATTTT; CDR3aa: CASSQGAQPQHF
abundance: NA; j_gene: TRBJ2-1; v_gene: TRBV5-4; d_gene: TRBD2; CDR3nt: TGTGCCAGCAGCTTGGGACTAGCGGGACTCAATGAGCAGTTCTTC; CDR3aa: CASSLGLAGLNEQFF
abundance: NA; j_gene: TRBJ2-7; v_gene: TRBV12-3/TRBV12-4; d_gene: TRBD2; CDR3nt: TGTGCCAGCAGGTCTACCGGGACTAGACTGTATGAGCAGTACTTC; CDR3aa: CASRSTGTRLYEQYF
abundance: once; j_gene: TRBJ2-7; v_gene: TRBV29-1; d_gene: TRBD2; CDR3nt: TGCAGCGTTGAAGGGCTAGCGGGAGTCGTAGGGTACGAGCAGTACTTC; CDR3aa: CSVEGLAGVVGYEQYF
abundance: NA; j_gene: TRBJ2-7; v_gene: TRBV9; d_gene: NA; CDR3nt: TGTGCCAGCAGCGGGGGTGGGAGGCCCGGGGAGCAGTACTTC; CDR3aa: CASSGGGRPGEQYF